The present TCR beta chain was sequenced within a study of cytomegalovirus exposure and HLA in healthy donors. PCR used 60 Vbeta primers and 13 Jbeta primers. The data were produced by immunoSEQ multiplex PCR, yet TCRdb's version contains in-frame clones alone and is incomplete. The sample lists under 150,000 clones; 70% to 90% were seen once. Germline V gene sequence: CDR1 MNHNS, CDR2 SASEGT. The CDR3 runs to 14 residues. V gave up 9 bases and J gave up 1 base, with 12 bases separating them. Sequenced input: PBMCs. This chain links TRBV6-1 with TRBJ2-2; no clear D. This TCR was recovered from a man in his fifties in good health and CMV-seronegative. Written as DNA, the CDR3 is TGTGCCAGTGAATCCTCAGTGAACACCGGGGAGCTGTTTTTT. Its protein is CASESSVNTGELFF.